Listed below are T cell receptor beta chains from one sample, sequenced in a study of blood T cell repertoires in COVID-19. The repertoire was sequenced with immunoSEQ multiplex PCR; TCRdb's copy has only in-frame clones and lacks some. The table records approximately 280,000 clones, 75% to 95% of them present only once. Sequenced: peripheral blood. The receptors were sampled from a woman aged 25-40 years with COVID-19, enrolled during active disease. Each CDR3 is given with its conserved first and last residue. D genes are given only for firm matches. Size values are once, few and many counts, or a class for expanded clones, and some rows have none.

d_gene	abundance	v_gene	j_gene	CDR3aa	CDR3nt
NA	NA	TRBV7-2	TRBJ2-7	CASSLYRSGNSYEQYF	TGTGCCAGCAGCTTGTACCGATCGGGGAATTCCTACGAGCAGTACTTC
TRBD1	NA	TRBV25-1	TRBJ2-7	CASSLMGTAYEQYF	TGTGCCAGCAGTTTAATGGGGACAGCCTACGAGCAGTACTTC
NA	NA	TRBV6-5	TRBJ1-5	CASSMAQPQHF	TGTGCCAGCAGTATGGCCCAGCCCCAGCATTTT
NA	NA	TRBV5-4	TRBJ1-3	CASSLEYSSSGNTIYF	TGTGCCAGCAGCTTGGAGTACAGCTCCTCTGGAAACACCATATATTTT
TRBD1	NA	TRBV28	TRBJ1-5	CASSPLTGQGNQPQHF	TGTGCCAGCAGTCCCCTTACCGGACAGGGTAATCAGCCCCAGCATTTT
NA	NA	TRBV19	TRBJ1-2	CASRKDLGRDGYTF	TGTGCCAGTAGAAAAGATCTGGGGCGAGATGGCTACACCTTC
NA	NA	TRBV7-9	TRBJ1-1	CASSLGHPNTEAFF	TGTGCCAGCAGCTTGGGACACCCGAACACTGAAGCTTTCTTT
TRBD2	NA	TRBV27	TRBJ2-5	CASSLPTGPVQTEEREYQETQYF	TGTGCCAGCAGTTTACCCACGGGCCCCGTACAGACCGAGGAGCGGGAGTACCAAGAGACCCAGTACTTC
TRBD2	NA	TRBV4-1	TRBJ2-1	CASSQSGLAGEEGYNEQFF	TGCGCCAGCAGCCAATCGGGACTAGCGGGAGAGGAAGGTTACAATGAGCAGTTCTTC
TRBD1	NA	TRBV11-2	TRBJ1-2	CASSFLGGTGVDYGYTF	TGTGCCAGCAGCTTTTTGGGAGGGACAGGGGTTGACTATGGCTACACCTTC
NA	NA	TRBV15	TRBJ1-1	CATSRAGSPRVGAFF	TGTGCCACCAGCAGAGCCGGGTCCCCCCGGGTCGGAGCTTTCTTT
TRBD1	NA	TRBV30	TRBJ1-1	CAWTSGQGSAFF	TGTGCCTGGACCTCCGGACAGGGAAGCGCTTTCTTT
NA	few	TRBV28	TRBJ1-3	CASSLWAGASGNTIYF	TGTGCCAGCAGTTTATGGGCAGGGGCGTCCGGAAACACCATATATTTT
TRBD1	NA	TRBV19	TRBJ2-1	CASSPGQGVLNEQFF	TGTGCCAGTAGTCCCGGACAGGGGGTTCTCAATGAGCAGTTCTTC
NA	NA	TRBV10-3	TRBJ2-5	CAISEGLWETQYF	TGTGCCATCAGTGAAGGACTCTGGGAGACCCAGTACTTC
NA	NA	TRBV30	TRBJ1-3	CAWSVVGSSGNTIYF	TGTGCCTGGAGCGTCGTAGGGAGCTCTGGAAACACCATATATTTT
TRBD1	NA	TRBV19	TRBJ1-3	CASSATGGSGNTIYF	TGTGCCAGTAGTGCGACAGGGGGCTCTGGAAACACCATATATTTT
TRBD2	NA	TRBV9	TRBJ2-5	CASSVGGAGGSWQETQYF	TGTGCCAGCAGCGTCGGGGGAGCGGGAGGGTCGTGGCAAGAGACCCAGTACTTC
NA	NA	TRBV24-1	TRBJ2-1	CATSGVKDTYNEQFF	TGTGCCACCAGTGGCGTTAAAGATACCTACAATGAGCAGTTCTTC
NA	NA	TRBV3-1/TRBV3-2	TRBJ2-7	CASSPPPPCEQYF	TGTGCCAGCAGCCCCCCCCCTCCCTGCGAGCAGTACTTC
NA	NA	TRBV7-3	TRBJ1-1	CASSRTGPALNTEAFF	TGTGCCAGCAGCCGAACAGGCCCAGCCTTGAACACTGAAGCTTTCTTT
TRBD1	NA	TRBV5-6	TRBJ1-3	CASSLRFGTAGNTIYF	TGTGCCAGCAGCTTAAGGTTTGGGACAGCGGGAAACACCATATATTTT
TRBD1	once	TRBV30	TRBJ1-1	CAWSGTGGIEAFF	TGTGCCTGGAGTGGGACAGGGGGAATTGAAGCTTTCTTT
TRBD1	NA	TRBV7-2	TRBJ2-5	CASSLDRVGETQYF	TGTGCCAGCAGCCTAGACAGGGTGGGGGAGACCCAGTACTTC
NA	NA	TRBV29-1	TRBJ2-5	CSVMTRMETQYF	TGCAGCGTGATGACCAGGATGGAGACCCAGTACTTC
TRBD1	NA	TRBV5-1	TRBJ1-2	CASSWTGGNYGYTF	TGCGCCAGCAGCTGGACAGGGGGTAACTATGGCTACACCTTC
TRBD1	NA	TRBV5-4	TRBJ1-6	CASSLGPGQVNSPLHF	TGTGCCAGCAGCCTGGGTCCGGGACAGGTGAATTCACCCCTCCACTTT
NA	NA	TRBV6-2/TRBV6-3	TRBJ2-7	CASSYSGSGSYEQYF	TGTGCCAGCAGTTACTCTGGGAGCGGCTCCTACGAGCAGTACTTC
NA	NA	TRBV21-1	TRBJ1-5	CASRQGPKQPQHF	TGTGCCAGCCGACAGGGACCAAAACAGCCCCAGCATTTT
TRBD2	NA	TRBV27	TRBJ2-1	CATFRTSGYNEQFF	TGTGCCACCTTTCGGACTAGCGGTTACAATGAGCAGTTCTTC
NA	NA	TRBV6-5	TRBJ1-2	CASSYSRGGNYGYTF	TGTGCCAGCAGTTACTCGCGGGGGGGTAACTATGGCTACACCTTC
NA	NA	TRBV30	TRBJ1-4	CAWSEGSTNEKLFF	TGTGCCTGGAGTGAGGGGTCAACTAATGAAAAACTGTTTTTT
TRBD2	NA	TRBV28	TRBJ2-1	CASTRGGHNEQFF	TGTGCCAGCACCCGGGGGGGTCACAATGAGCAGTTCTTC
NA	NA	TRBV30	TRBJ2-1	CAWSRRDYNEQFF	TGTGCCTGGAGTCGACGGGACTACAATGAGCAGTTCTTC
TRBD2	NA	TRBV6-5	TRBJ2-7	CASSRTSGEHEQYF	TGTGCCAGCAGTCGGACTAGCGGGGAGCACGAGCAGTACTTC
TRBD1	NA	TRBV6-5	TRBJ1-2	CASTLTGVDGYTF	TGTGCCAGCACCCTTACAGGGGTGGATGGCTACACCTTC
NA	NA	TRBV27	TRBJ1-5	CASRPQGPFGRPQHF	TGTGCCAGCAGACCTCAGGGCCCGTTTGGAAGGCCCCAGCATTTT
TRBD1	NA	TRBV7-6	TRBJ1-5	CASSLWGTGNQPQHF	TGTGCCAGCAGCTTATGGGGGACAGGGAATCAGCCCCAGCATTTT
NA	NA	TRBV9	TRBJ1-3	CASSPAAVSGNTIYF	TGTGCCAGCAGCCCCGCGGCGGTCTCTGGAAACACCATATATTTT
TRBD2	NA	TRBV6-6	TRBJ2-7	CASSGPLAGGGYEQYF	TGTGCCAGCAGTGGACCCCTAGCGGGAGGGGGGTACGAGCAGTACTTC
TRBD2	once	TRBV18	TRBJ2-7	CASSPRTSGSYEQYF	TGTGCCAGCTCACCAAGGACTAGCGGATCCTACGAGCAGTACTTC
NA	NA	TRBV6-5	TRBJ2-5	CASKDRQETQYF	TGTGCCAGCAAGGACAGACAAGAGACCCAGTACTTC
NA	NA	TRBV2	TRBJ1-5	CASRRAANPGGNQPQHF	TGTGCCAGCCGGAGGGCAGCCAACCCTGGCGGCAATCAGCCCCAGCATTTT